Listed below are T cell receptor beta chains from one sample, sequenced in a study of PD-1 blockade in classical Hodgkin lymphoma. The table came from immunoSEQ multiplex PCR; TCRdb's copy has only in-frame clones and leaves some out. The sample consists of 20,000 to 30,000 clones, approximately 67% of them appearing once. The sample was peripheral blood mononuclear cells (PBMCs), taken before the second cycle of nivolumab. These receptors all stem from a human donor with classical Hodgkin lymphoma. CDR3s include the opening cysteine and the closing phenylalanine or tryptophan. The D gene is left open where the match is weak. Part of the rows lack a size; the others show once, few, many or a class for expanded clones.

CDR3nt	CDR3aa	abundance	v_gene	j_gene	d_gene
TGTGCCAGCAGTTACTCGGGACGAGGGGGTGAAAAACTGTTTTTT	CASSYSGRGGEKLFF	few	TRBV6-5	TRBJ1-4	-
TGTGCCAGCAGCGTCATCCCCACAATCTCTGGGGCCAACGTCCTGACTTTC	CASSVIPTISGANVLTF	-	TRBV9	TRBJ2-6	-
TGTGCCAACAGCTTAAGAATAGGCTCCCTACTCTCCTACGAGCAGTACTTC	CANSLRIGSLLSYEQYF	-	TRBV11-2	TRBJ2-7	-
TGTGCCAGCAGTATAGCGGGGGGGCTTTCCTACAATGAGCAGTTCTTC	CASSIAGGLSYNEQFF	few	TRBV28	TRBJ2-1	TRBD2
TGTGCCAGCAGCTTAGAAAGGGGACAGGGCGGCTACACCTTC	CASSLERGQGGYTF	-	TRBV7-2	TRBJ1-2	TRBD1
TGTGCCAGCAGTTTGGGGGGACAGGAGAGCTCCTATAATTCACCCCTCCACTTT	CASSLGGQESSYNSPLHF	-	TRBV27	TRBJ1-6	TRBD1
TGTGCCAGCAGCCCGGACAGAAATCAGCCCCAGCATTTT	CASSPDRNQPQHF	-	TRBV7-2	TRBJ1-5	-
TGTGCCAGCAGTACTCGGGGAGAGCAGTACTTC	CASSTRGEQYF	medium-sized	TRBV6-5	TRBJ2-7	-
TGTGCCAGCAGCCGGGCCCCCGGAAACACCATATATTTT	CASSRAPGNTIYF	-	TRBV6-5	TRBJ1-3	-
TGTGCCAGCAGCGTAGTCGGATCCTCCTACAATGAGCAGTTCTTC	CASSVVGSSYNEQFF	-	TRBV9	TRBJ2-1	-
TGTGCCAGCAGCTTTCAGAGCTCAGATACGCAGTATTTT	CASSFQSSDTQYF	few	TRBV6-5	TRBJ2-3	-
TGTGCCAGCAGTCCGGGACAGGGGGTCTACGAGCAGTACTTC	CASSPGQGVYEQYF	medium-sized	TRBV6-5	TRBJ2-7	TRBD1
TGTGCCAGTAGTATTGCGAGCGGGGGGCTGGAGACCCAGTACTTC	CASSIASGGLETQYF	-	TRBV19	TRBJ2-5	TRBD2
TGTGCCAGCAGTTTCCTAGAACCACGCACAGATACGCAGTATTTT	CASSFLEPRTDTQYF	-	TRBV28	TRBJ2-3	-
TGTGCCAGCAGCTTAGGTTCGACCTCCCCCACCTCCGAGCAGTACTTC	CASSLGSTSPTSEQYF	-	TRBV7-9	TRBJ2-7	-
TGCGCCAGCAGCCAAGATCTTCCGTTCATGAACACTGAAGCTTTCTTT	CASSQDLPFMNTEAFF	-	TRBV4-3	TRBJ1-1	-
TGTGCCAGCAGCGCGCAGGAGGGGGCCTACAATGAGCAGTTCTTC	CASSAQEGAYNEQFF	-	TRBV9	TRBJ2-1	-
TGCGCCAGCAGAACGGAGAACTATGGCTACACCTTC	CASRTENYGYTF	-	TRBV5-1	TRBJ1-2	-
TGTGCCAGCAGTGGTCAGGACGAGCAGTACTTC	CASSGQDEQYF	few	TRBV2	TRBJ2-7	-
TGCAGCGTCCCCAGCACAGATACGCAGTATTTT	CSVPSTDTQYF	-	TRBV29-1	TRBJ2-3	-
TGTGCCAGCAGCTTATTGGGCGAGACCCAGTACTTC	CASSLLGETQYF	-	TRBV7-9	TRBJ2-5	-
TGTGCCAGCAGCCCCAAACGGGAGTATGGCTACACCTTC	CASSPKREYGYTF	-	TRBV6-6	TRBJ1-2	-
TGTGCCAGCAGCCAAGATCTCGGATATGGCTACACCTTC	CASSQDLGYGYTF	once	TRBV14	TRBJ1-2	-
TGTGCCAGCAACGACAGCCCCTATGGCTACACCTTC	CASNDSPYGYTF	-	TRBV5-6	TRBJ1-2	-
TGTGCCAGCAGCGTAGAACCCGGGAGTTCCTACGAGCAGTACTTC	CASSVEPGSSYEQYF	-	TRBV9	TRBJ2-7	-
TGTGCCAGCAGTTTGAGGAAAGAGACCCAGTACTTC	CASSLRKETQYF	-	TRBV28	TRBJ2-5	-
TGTGCCAGCAGCCGCTCCTACAATGAGCAGTTCTTC	CASSRSYNEQFF	-	TRBV7-2	TRBJ2-1	-
TGTGCCAGCAGTGAAGGGATGTCCCAGCATTTT	CASSEGMSQHF	medium-sized	TRBV6-1	TRBJ1-5	-
TGTGCCTGGAGGAACAGGAATAATGAAAAACTGTTTTTT	CAWRNRNNEKLFF	-	TRBV30	TRBJ1-4	-
TGTGCCAGCAGCTTGGCCCTAGCGGGAGACGAGCAGTTCTTC	CASSLALAGDEQFF	-	TRBV7-9	TRBJ2-1	TRBD2
TGTGCCAGCAGTTACGGTCTAGGGAGGGAGGATCAGCCCCAGCATTTT	CASSYGLGREDQPQHF	-	TRBV6-6	TRBJ1-5	-